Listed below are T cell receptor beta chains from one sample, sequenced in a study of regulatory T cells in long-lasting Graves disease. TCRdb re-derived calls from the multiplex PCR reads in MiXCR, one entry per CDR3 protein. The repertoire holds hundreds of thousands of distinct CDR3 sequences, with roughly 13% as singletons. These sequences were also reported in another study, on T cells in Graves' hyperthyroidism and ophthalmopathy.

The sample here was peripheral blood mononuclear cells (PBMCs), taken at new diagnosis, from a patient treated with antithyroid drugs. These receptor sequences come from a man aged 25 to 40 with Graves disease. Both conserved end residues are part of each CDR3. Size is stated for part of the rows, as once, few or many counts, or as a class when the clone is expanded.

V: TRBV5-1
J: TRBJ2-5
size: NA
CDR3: CASLLYGTKQETQYF

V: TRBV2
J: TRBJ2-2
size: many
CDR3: CASTGTSLNTGELFF

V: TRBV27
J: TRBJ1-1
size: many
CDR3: CASSSLLTPPKGAFF

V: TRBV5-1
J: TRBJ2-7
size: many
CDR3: CASGGEGDSYEQYF

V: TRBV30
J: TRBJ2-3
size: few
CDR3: CAWSVRGLLVADTQYF

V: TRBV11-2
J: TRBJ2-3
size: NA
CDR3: CASSTERVDTQYF

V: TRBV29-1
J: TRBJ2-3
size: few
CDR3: CSGKISTDTQYF

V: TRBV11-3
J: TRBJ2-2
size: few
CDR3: CASALSQGANTGELFF

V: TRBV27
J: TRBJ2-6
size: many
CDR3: CASRTGISGANVLTF

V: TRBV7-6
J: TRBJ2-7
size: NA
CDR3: CASSLGTTGVYEQYF

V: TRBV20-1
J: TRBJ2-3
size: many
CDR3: CSARDVEGAASTDTQYF

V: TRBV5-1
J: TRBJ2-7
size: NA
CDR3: CASRDSPTVSEQYF

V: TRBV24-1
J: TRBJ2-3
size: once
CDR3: CATSDPGTSGKPTDTQYF

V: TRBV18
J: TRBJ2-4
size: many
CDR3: CASSDWTGESIQYF

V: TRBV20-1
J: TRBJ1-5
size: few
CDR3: CSARNPMGTGGNQPQHF

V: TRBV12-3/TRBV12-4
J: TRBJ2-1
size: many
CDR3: CASSFRRLVTPGNEQFF

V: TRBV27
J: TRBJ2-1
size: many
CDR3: CASSTSSYNEQFF

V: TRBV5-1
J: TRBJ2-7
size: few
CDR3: CASSLDGSFSYEQYF

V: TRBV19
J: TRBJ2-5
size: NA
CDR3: CASNRDRAQETQYF

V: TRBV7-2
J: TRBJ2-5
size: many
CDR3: CASTRKDLVETQYF

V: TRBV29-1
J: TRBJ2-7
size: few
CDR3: CSVAGGSHEQYF

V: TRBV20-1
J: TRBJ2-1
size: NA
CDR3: CSAAINGGYNEQFF

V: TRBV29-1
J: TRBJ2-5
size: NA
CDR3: CSVTLGVAETQYF

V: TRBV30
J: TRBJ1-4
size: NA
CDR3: CAWSAQGVAATNEKLFF

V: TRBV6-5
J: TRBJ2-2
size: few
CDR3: CASSYSAWGRWSGELFF

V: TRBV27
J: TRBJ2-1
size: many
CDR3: CASSRPGLAGTGKQFF

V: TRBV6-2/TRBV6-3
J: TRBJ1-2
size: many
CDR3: CASTKGGNYGYTF

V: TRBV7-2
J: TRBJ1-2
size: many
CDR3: CASSLAADPSNGYTF

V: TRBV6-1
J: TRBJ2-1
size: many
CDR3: CASSAREGLYNEQFF

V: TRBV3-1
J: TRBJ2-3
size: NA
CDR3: CASSREGDTQYF

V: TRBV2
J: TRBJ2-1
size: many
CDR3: CASSDTGRSSYNEQFF

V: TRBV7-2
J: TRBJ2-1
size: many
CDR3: CASEDLGGQGYVNEQFF

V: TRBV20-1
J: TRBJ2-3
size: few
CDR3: CSALGLALSTDTQYF

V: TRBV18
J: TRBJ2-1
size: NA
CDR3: CASGDQDYLFEQFF

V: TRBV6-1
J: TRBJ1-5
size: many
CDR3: CASTLITGVSNQPQHF

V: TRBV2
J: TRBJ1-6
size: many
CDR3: CASPNGSSYNSPLHF

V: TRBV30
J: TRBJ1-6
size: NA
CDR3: CAFTEDLVEGSPLHF

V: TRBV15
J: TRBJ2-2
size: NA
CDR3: CATSSERLGLAGGTGELFF

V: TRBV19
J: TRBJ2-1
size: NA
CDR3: CASSQGLSFYNEQFF

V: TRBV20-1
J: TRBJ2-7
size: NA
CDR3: CSATAGTPYEQYF

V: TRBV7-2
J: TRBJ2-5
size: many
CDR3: CASSRSGVEETQYF

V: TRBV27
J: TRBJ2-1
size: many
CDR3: CASSPHQGTYNEQFF

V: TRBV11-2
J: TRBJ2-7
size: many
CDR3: CASSLDLGDWYEQYF

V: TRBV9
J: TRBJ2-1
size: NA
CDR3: CASSVVLASGKYNEQFF

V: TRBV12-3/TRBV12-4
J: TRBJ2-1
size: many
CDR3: CASSPDGTSGKQFF

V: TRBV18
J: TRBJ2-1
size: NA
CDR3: CASSPQTGWNNEQFF

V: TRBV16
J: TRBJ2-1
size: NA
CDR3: CASSRGRDDNEQFF

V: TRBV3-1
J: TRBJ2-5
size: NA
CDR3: CASSQDPPAGVQETQYF

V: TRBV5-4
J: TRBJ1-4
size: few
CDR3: CASSFDRGVEKLFF

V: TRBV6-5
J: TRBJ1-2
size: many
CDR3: CASSYAQTGREGYTF

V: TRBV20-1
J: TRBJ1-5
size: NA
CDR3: CSARAQELGQPQHF

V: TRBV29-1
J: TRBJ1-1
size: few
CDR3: CSVERMNTEALF

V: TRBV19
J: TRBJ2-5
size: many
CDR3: CASSIDPAKTQYF

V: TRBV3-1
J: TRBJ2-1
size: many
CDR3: CASSQTLESSYNEQFF

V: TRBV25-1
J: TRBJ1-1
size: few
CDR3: CASSEWQDTEAFF

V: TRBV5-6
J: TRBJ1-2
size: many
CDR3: CASNTGFGGYTF

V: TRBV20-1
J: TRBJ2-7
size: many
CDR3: CSARWDEQYF

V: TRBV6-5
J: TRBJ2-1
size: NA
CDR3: CASSYRTLIPHNEQFF

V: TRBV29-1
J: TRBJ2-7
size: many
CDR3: CSVIDTSGRSEQYF